These 3 T cell receptor beta chains originate from one sample sequenced in a study of T-cell reconstitution after alpha-beta-depleted transplantation in children. Construction of the TCRbeta library involved unique molecular identifiers. TCRdb re-called the PCR reads with MiXCR, one entry per CDR3 protein. Counted here are fewer than 150,000 distinct CDR3 sequences, around 9.8% occurring once; the ten biggest clones make up 24%. Here the sequenced sample was PBMCs, mostly from graft donor cells, taken 180 days after TCRalphabeta/CD19-depleted stem cell transplant. These receptors all come from a girl under two years old who had a stem cell transplant for combined immunodeficiency, so the T cells may come from the graft donor.

Here the CDR3 DNA reads TGTGCCAGCAGCTTTGGGGTGATCTACGAGCAGTACTTC. Protein sequence: CASSFGVIYEQYF. The chain employs TRBV7-2 and TRBJ2-7; D is uncertain. Germline CDR1 and CDR2: SGHTA and FQGNSA. CDR3 length equals 13 residues. V lost 3 bases and J 3 bases, leaving 9 bases between the germline ends.

The sample holds a few counts of this clonotype. The CDR3 sequence: CASSPRRLGPMNTEAFF. The DNA for the CDR3 is TGTGCCAGCAGCCCGCGCCGCCTGGGCCCTATGAACACTGAAGCTTTCTTT. The rearrangement links TRBV7-2 to TRBJ1-1; the D is unclear. The CDR3 is 17 residues long. Between the trimmed V and J ends, which lost 5 bases and 0 bases, there was a span of 19 bases. Germline V gene sequence: CDR1 SGHTA, CDR2 FQGNSA.

The sample holds many counts of this clonotype. The chain recombines TRBV18 with TRBJ1-1; D not resolved. This CDR3 region has 15 residues. In germline, CDR1 is KGHSH, CDR2 LQKENI. Deletions cut 3 bases from V and 5 bases from J, with 16 bases between. CDR3 amino acids: CASSPGRVGLTEAFF. DNA for the CDR3: TGTGCCAGCTCACCGGGGAGGGTTGGGCTGACTGAAGCTTTCTTT. The full variable domain, in which reference TRBV18 and TRBJ1-1 provide the parts outside the CDR3, is NAGVMQNPRHLVRRRGQEARLRCSPMKGHSHVYWYRQLPEEGLKFMVYLQKENIIDESGMPKERFSAEFPKEGPSILRIQQVVRGDSAAYFCASSPGRVGLTEAFFGQGTRLTVV.